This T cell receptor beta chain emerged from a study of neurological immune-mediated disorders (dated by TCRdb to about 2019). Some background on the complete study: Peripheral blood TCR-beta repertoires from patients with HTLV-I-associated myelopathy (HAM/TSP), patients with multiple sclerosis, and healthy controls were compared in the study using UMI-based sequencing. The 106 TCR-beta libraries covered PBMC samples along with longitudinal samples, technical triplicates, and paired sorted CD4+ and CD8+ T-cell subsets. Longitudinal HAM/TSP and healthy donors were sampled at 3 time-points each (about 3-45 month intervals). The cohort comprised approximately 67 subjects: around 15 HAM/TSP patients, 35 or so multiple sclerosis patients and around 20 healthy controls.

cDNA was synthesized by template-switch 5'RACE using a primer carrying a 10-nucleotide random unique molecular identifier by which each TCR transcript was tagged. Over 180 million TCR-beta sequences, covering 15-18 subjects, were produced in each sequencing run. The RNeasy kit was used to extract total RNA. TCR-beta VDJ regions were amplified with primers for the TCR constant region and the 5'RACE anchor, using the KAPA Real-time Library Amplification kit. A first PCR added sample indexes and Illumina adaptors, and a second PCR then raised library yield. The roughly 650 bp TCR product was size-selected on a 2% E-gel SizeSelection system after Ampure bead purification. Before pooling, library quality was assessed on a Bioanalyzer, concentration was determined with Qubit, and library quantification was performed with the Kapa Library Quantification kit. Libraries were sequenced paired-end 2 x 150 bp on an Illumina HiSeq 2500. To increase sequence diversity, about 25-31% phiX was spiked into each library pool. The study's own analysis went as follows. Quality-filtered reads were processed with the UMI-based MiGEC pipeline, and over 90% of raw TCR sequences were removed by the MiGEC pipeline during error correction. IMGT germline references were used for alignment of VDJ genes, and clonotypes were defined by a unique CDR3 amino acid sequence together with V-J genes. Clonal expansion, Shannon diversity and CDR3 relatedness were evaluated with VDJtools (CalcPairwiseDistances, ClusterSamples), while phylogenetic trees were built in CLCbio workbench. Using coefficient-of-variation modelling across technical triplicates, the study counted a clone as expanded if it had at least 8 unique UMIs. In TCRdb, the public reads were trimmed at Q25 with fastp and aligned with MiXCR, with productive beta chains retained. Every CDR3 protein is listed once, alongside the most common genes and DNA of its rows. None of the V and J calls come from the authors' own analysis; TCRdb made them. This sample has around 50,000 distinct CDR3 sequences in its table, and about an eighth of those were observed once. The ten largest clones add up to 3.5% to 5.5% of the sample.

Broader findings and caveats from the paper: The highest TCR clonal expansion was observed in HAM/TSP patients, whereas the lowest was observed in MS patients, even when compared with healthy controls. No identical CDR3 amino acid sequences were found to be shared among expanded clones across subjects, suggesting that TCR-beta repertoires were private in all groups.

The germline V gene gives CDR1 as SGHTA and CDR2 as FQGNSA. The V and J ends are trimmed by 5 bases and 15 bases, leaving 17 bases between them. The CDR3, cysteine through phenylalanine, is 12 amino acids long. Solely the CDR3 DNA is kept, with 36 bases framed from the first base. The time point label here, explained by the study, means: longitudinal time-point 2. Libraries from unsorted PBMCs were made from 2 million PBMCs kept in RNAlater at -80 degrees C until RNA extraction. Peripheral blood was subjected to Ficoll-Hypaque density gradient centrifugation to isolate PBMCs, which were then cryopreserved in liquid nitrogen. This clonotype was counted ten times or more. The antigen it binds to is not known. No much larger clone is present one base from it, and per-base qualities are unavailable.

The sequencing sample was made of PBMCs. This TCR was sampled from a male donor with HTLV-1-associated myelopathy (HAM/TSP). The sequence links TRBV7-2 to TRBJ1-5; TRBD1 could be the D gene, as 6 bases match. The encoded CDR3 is CASSEPRDTMHF. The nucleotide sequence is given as TGTGCCAGCAGCGAACCCCGGGACACGATGCATTTT. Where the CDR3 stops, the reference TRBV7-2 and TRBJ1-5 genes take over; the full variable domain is GAGVSQSPSNKVTEKGKDVELRCDPISGHTALYWYRQSLGQGLEFLIYFQGNSAPDKSGLPSDRFSAERTGGSVSTLTIQRTQQEDSAVYLCASSEPRDTMHFGDGTRLSIL.